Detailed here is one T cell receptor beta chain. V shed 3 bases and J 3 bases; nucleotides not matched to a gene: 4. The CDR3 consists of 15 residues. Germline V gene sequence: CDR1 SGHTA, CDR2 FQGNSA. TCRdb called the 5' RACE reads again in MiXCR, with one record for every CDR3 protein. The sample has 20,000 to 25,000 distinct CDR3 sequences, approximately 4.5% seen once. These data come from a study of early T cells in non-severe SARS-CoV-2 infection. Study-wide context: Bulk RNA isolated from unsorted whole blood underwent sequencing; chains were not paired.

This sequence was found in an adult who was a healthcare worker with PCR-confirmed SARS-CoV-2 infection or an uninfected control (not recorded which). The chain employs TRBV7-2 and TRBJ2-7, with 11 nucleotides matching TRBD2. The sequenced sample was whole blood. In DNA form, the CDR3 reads TGTGCCAGCAGCTTGGAGGGACTAGCGGTCTACGAGCAGTACTTC. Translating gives CASSLEGLAVYEQYF.